These 13 T cell receptor beta chains were sequenced from one sample in a study of radiotherapy plus CTLA-4 blockade in lung cancer. Sequencing was performed with immunoSEQ multiplex PCR; in TCRdb, only in-frame clones are kept and a portion is missing. The sample holds over 100,000 clones, about 90% seen once. The source material was peripheral blood, sampled from a patient treated with radiotherapy plus ipilimumab. The receptors come from a human donor with non-small cell lung cancer that progressed on radiotherapy plus ipilimumab.

V and J are TRBV4-1 and TRBJ2-2; maybe TRBD2 (6 bases). Germline CDR1 MGHRA, CDR2 YSYEKL. V was shortened by 8 bases and J by 7 bases, with 23 bases between the two germline ends. CDR3 size: 16 residues. CDR3 nucleotide sequence: TGCGCCAGCCGCGTCTCTGGGGGAGGCCGCGGCGGGGAGCTGTTTTTT. It codes for CASRVSGGGRGGELFF.

The V call is TRBV7-8, the J call TRBJ1-5, with D unclear. The CDR3 consists of 13 residues. The germline CDR1 and CDR2 sequences are SGHVS and FQNEAQ. Trimming shortened V by 2 bases and J by 3 bases, and 5 bases separated the two germline ends. CDR3 sequence reads: CASSLFVNQPQHF. The CDR3 DNA reads as TGTGCCAGCAGCTTATTCGTCAATCAGCCCCAGCATTTT.

This sequence joins TRBV5-6 and TRBJ2-3; 8 bases are shared with TRBD2. CDR1 SGHDT and CDR2 YYEEEE come from the germline V gene. With V trimmed by 0 bases and J by 0 bases, 0 bases remained unmatched. The CDR3 has 15 residues. CDR3 DNA: TGTGCCAGCAGCTTGGTAGCGGGGAGCACAGATACGCAGTATTTT. It translates to CASSLVAGSTDTQYF.

Comments on this clone: One end of the junction fails to match germline, which may point to a read error. The J gene is TRBJ2-7, the V gene TRBV2, with a tentative D call TRBD2 (7 bases). Germline CDR1 SNHLY, CDR2 FYNNEI. CDR3 size: 15 residues. CDR3 nucleotides: TGTGCCAGCAGTGAGGGGGGGGCCAGCTCCTACGAGCAGTGCTTC. This encodes CASSEGGASSYEQCF.

As DNA, the CDR3 is TGTGCCAGCTTAGGGAACGAGGCCGGGGAGCTGTTTTTT. It yields the protein CASLGNEAGELFF. The rearrangement uses TRBV2 and TRBJ2-2; no definite D call. The CDR3 totals 13 residues. Germline lookup yields CDR1 SNHLY and CDR2 FYNNEI. V lost 8 bases and J lost 6, with 13 bases in between.

This clone was recorded only once. The chain links TRBV5-1 to TRBJ2-2; no reliable D call. The CDR3 is 13 amino acids. CDR1 and CDR2 from the germline V gene are SGHRS and YFSETQ. Trimming removed 1 base at V and 7 bases at J, with 8 bases between. For the CDR3, the DNA is TGCGCCAGCAGCTTGATGAACGGCGGGGAGCTGTTTTTT. This translates into CASSLMNGGELFF.

This chain uses TRBV21-1 with TRBJ1-2; the table calls TRBD1, which could not be checked here. TRBV21-1 is a pseudogene. The CDR3 contains 15 residues. CDR3 region: CASSKSRGRGGGYTF. CDR3 sequence (DNA): TGTGCCAGCAGCAAGTCGAGGGGGCGCGGTGGTGGCTACACCTTC.

This chain joins TRBV11-2 and TRBJ2-7; 9 bases agree with TRBD1. Losses at the gene ends were 5 bases for V and 12 bases for J; bases not matched to a gene: 14. CDR3 length equals 14 residues. Germline CDR1 SGHAT, CDR2 FQNNGV. CDR3 bases: TGTGCCAGCAGCAATGAGGGACAGGGTATATCTTGGTACTTC. This gives the protein CASSNEGQGISWYF. The variable domain in full, with the rest retrieved from reference TRBV11-2 and TRBJ2-7, is EAGVAQSPRYKIIEKRQSVAFWCNPISGHATLYWYQQILGQGPKLLIQFQNNGVVDDSQLPKDRFSAERLKGVDSTLKIQPAKLEDSAVYLCASSNEGQGISWYFGPGTRLTVT.

The chain couples TRBV29-1 to TRBJ2-2, with no clear D. The germline V and J ends were trimmed by 6 bases and 5 bases, with 7 bases remaining between them. The germline V gene has CDR1 SQVTM and CDR2 ANQGSEA. There are 11 residues in the CDR3. The CDR3 coding sequence is TGCAGCGTGGTTCATACCGGGGAGCTGTTTTTT. Its translation: CSVVHTGELFF.

The chain employs TRBV5-8 and TRBJ2-1, with D hard to call. V lost 4 bases to trimming and J lost 6 bases, with 5 bases between them. The CDR3 runs to 11 residues. Germline V lookup: CDR1 SGHTS, CDR2 YDEGEE. The CDR3 spells CASSRLNEQFF. The CDR3 coding sequence is TGTGCCAGCAGCCGCCTCAATGAGCAGTTCTTC.

The rearrangement joins TRBV11-3 to TRBJ2-1, with D perhaps TRBD1 or TRBD2 (5 bases each). The CDR3 sequence is 14 residues long. V lost 2 bases, J lost 6 bases, and 11 bases lay in between. CDR1 is SGHNT, CDR2 YENEEA, per germline. CDR3: CASSLMGEFNEQFF. CDR3 DNA: TGTGCCAGCAGCTTAATGGGGGAGTTCAATGAGCAGTTCTTC.

The chain combines TRBV6-1 with TRBJ1-5; tentative D call: TRBD1 (5 bases). The CDR3 totals 12 residues. Per germline, CDR1 MNHNS and CDR2 SASEGT. Trimming shortened V by 8 bases and J by 3 bases, and 8 bases separated the two germline ends. The CDR3 here is CASRGLNQPQHF. CDR3 nucleotides: TGTGCCAGCCGGGGCCTCAATCAGCCCCAGCATTTT.

The V call is TRBV10-3, the J call TRBJ2-3; D is perhaps TRBD2 (9 bases). The CDR3 loop spans 19 amino acids. Per germline, CDR1 ENHRY and CDR2 SYGVKD. V lost 3 bases and J lost 7, with 29 bases in between. The CDR3 sequence: CAISDQGQAGTSPRHTQYF. The DNA of the CDR3 is TGTGCCATCAGTGACCAGGGACAGGCCGGGACTAGCCCGCGGCATACGCAGTATTTT.